The sequence of this T cell receptor (beta chain) was determined in a study of siplizumab effects on memory and regulatory T cells. Study-level points and caveats: Proliferating siplizumab-culture Treg suppressive function went unconfirmed. Unstimulated subset assignment was obtained for only a minor fraction of alloreactive clones.

Concerning this clone itself: Its specificity is not known.

Sequenced by immunoSEQ multiplex PCR; TCRdb stores in-frame clones only, minus some. Among tens of thousands of clones, roughly 85% were seen once, and the ten largest hold approximately 0.38%. Trimming removed 0 bases from V and 3 bases from J; junction bases left unmatched: 10. Germline CDR1 MNHNS, CDR2 SASEGT. The length of the CDR3 is 19 residues. The rearrangement links TRBV6-1 to TRBJ2-6; TRBD1 aligns across 8 bases. The sequence derives from a human donor in good health. Sequencing was carried out using memory CD4+ T cells sorted from blood. Written as DNA, the CDR3 is TGTGCCAGCAGTGAAGCGACCGACAGGGGCGCCCATGGGGCCAACGTCCTGACTTTC. Translating it yields CASSEATDRGAHGANVLTF.